This TCR beta chain came from a study of blood T cell repertoires in COVID-19 (dated by TCRdb to the early 2020s). General notes on the study: ImmuneRACE Cohort 3 recovered participants were defined by two consecutive negative NP/OP PCR tests, healthcare professional clearance, or symptom resolution. The material from the prospective study consisted of cDNA or gDNA derived from T cells, B-cell-depleted T cells, or PBMCs. The samples were drawn from two sources: the first 160 participants of the ongoing ImmuneRACE study, and fewer than 1,500 subjects contributed by 6 global collaborators. Samples from collaborators originated in the United States, Italy and Spain and spanned both the acute and convalescent phases of COVID-19. Where available, HLA class I and class II types were obtained from metadata supplied by the sample provider rather than from assay-based typing. The dataset comprised deeply sampled blood TCRbeta repertoires from subjects exposed to, actively infected with, or recovered from COVID-19. Nearly every sample came with metadata listing a de-identified subject ID, COVID-19 status, age in years and sex. The repertoires were released in a freely available public database meant as a resource for research on the immune response to SARS-CoV-2. Results the study describes overall, beyond this receptor: Clinical and demographic metadata were provided uncurated, with the amount varying by source and participant.

The germline V gene gives CDR1 as MDHEN and CDR2 as SYDVKM. Trimmed from V: 3 bases; trimmed from J: 6 bases; junction bases lacking a gene match: 5. The CDR3 measures 15 amino acids from cysteine to phenylalanine. Only the CDR3 region is kept as DNA, spanning 45 bases read in frame from base 1. On this clone itself: What this receptor recognizes is not known. Per-base qualities were not stored, and no clone one base away is much larger.

TCRbeta CDR3 regions were amplified from genomic DNA by means of the immunoSEQ Assay, a bias-controlled multiplex PCR. On the study's bioinformatics: The number of nucleated cells in each sample was estimated from the amplification of reference gene primers within the assay. To quantify the absolute abundance of each unique TCRbeta CDR3 rearrangement, sequence reads were collapsed and filtered. For each sample, productive Simpson clonality was calculated as the square root of Simpson's diversity index across productive rearrangements. Held by TCRdb, this immuneACCESS table contains in-frame sequences only and omits some clones. Under half of the omission traces to an unresolved V gene where checked; the cause of the rest is unknown. Clonal size and the V and J genes are those of that table, whereas D and trimming came from the DNA. The sample table shows about 170,000 clones, and 70% to 85% are seen once. The top ten constitute about 20% of the sample.

Enrolling through a virtual design, the prospective study's participants ranged in age from roughly 18 to 89 years and lived across about two dozen United States geographic areas. Cohort assignment in the prospective study relied on participant-reported clinical history from a screening survey and a study questionnaire. Mobile phlebotomists in the prospective study collected whole blood, serum and a nasopharyngeal or oropharyngeal swab from every participant. Participants in the prospective study had the option to provide additional blood draws and questionnaires over an approximately 2-month period. Before DNA extraction, prospective study blood samples were shipped either frozen or at room temperature.

The specimen sequenced was PBMCs or T cells enriched from blood (not recorded which). This clonotype was sampled from a woman in her sixties or seventies in a cohort exposed to, infected with or recovered from COVID-19 (not recorded which). The chain was built from TRBV28 and TRBJ2-1; the junction holds 10 bases that match TRBD2. The CDR3: CASSLLAGDGNEQFF. The sequence in DNA is TGTGCCAGCAGTTTGCTAGCGGGAGACGGCAATGAGCAGTTCTTC.